Following are 22 T cell receptor beta chains from one sample sequenced in a study of T cell responses to AZD1222 COVID-19 vaccine. Sequencing used immunoSEQ multiplex PCR; TCRdb keeps in-frame clones, though not all of them. The sample lists about 130,000 clones, 75% to 90% occurring once. The sequences come from peripheral blood, collected on day 0 of AZD1222 vaccination. The source is an adult in good health.

The chain links TRBV10-3 to TRBJ2-3; D gene ambiguous. V lost 3 bases to trimming and J lost 0 bases, with 10 bases between them. The CDR3 contains 15 residues. Per the germline V gene, CDR1 is ENHRY and CDR2 is SYGVKD. CDR3 in DNA: TGTGCCATCAGTGACACAACTTCTAGCACAGATACGCAGTATTTT. Protein product: CAISDTTSSTDTQYF.

The chain is built from TRBV5-1 and TRBJ2-5, with 11 bases identical to TRBD1. The length of the CDR3 is 15 residues. From germline, CDR1 is SGHRS and CDR2 YFSETQ. The junction had 6 bases not matched to a gene; V was cut back by 4 bases and J by 4 bases. The CDR3 loop reads CASSPGQGVGETQYF. CDR3 coding DNA: TGCGCCAGCAGCCCGGGACAGGGGGTAGGAGAGACCCAGTACTTC.

This chain connects TRBV10-1 to TRBJ1-2; D unresolved. This CDR3 is built from 10 residues. Trimming took 11 bases from V and 4 from J, leaving 8 bases between them. Germline V lookup: CDR1 WNHNN, CDR2 SYGVQD (reference sequence). The CDR3, as DNA: TGCGCCGGACCTCTCTATGGCTACACCTTC. Its translation is CAGPLYGYTF.

This clone has only one observation. The chain's CDR3 is CASRRTSGGSYQETQYF. The CDR3, as DNA: TGTGCCAGCAGGAGGACTAGCGGGGGTTCGTACCAAGAGACCCAGTACTTC. The genes are TRBV2 and TRBJ2-5, with TRBD2 matching over 13 bases. Germline values: CDR1 SNHLY, CDR2 FYNNEI. This CDR3 comprises 17 residues. V shed 6 bases, J shed 0 bases, and the junction held 7 bases outside the gene matches.

The gene calls are TRBV2 and TRBJ2-7; D possibly matches TRBD1 or TRBD2 (5 bases each). In germline, CDR1 is SNHLY, CDR2 FYNNEI. Between the trimmed V and J ends, which lost 7 bases and 4 bases, there was a span of 14 bases. This CDR3 is 13 amino acids long. CDR3 protein: CASTRDPPYEQYF. The CDR3 nucleotides read TGTGCCAGCACTAGGGACCCCCCTTACGAGCAGTACTTC.

The chain employs TRBV5-6 and TRBJ1-4; a possible D gene is TRBD1 (6 bases). CDR3 size: 14 residues. Germline CDR1 reads SGHDT; CDR2 reads YYEEEE. Trimming left V 1 base short and J 4 bases short, with 8 bases between. The CDR3: CASSLWDINEKLFF. The DNA for the CDR3 is TGTGCCAGCAGCTTGTGGGACATTAATGAAAAACTGTTTTTT.

The chain links TRBV5-4 to TRBJ2-5, with D possibly being TRBD1 (6 bases). The CDR3 length is 15 residues. Germline values: CDR1 SGHNT, CDR2 YYREEE (reference sequence). The germline V and J ends were trimmed by 2 bases and 2 bases, with 13 bases remaining between them. The CDR3 loop reads CASSLLTGTQETQYF. The CDR3 DNA sequence: TGTGCCAGCAGCTTACTGACCGGGACACAAGAGACCCAGTACTTC.

The chain links TRBV7-2 to TRBJ1-1, with D possibly being TRBD1 (6 bases). The CDR3 consists of 14 residues. The V gene's germline CDR1 is SGHTA and CDR2 FQGNSA. V dropped 5 bases and J dropped 3 bases, with 13 bases sitting between them. Written as DNA, the CDR3 is TGTGCCAGCAGCCCACAGGGAGGACACACTGAAGCTTTCTTT. Protein sequence: CASSPQGGHTEAFF.

The V gene is TRBV5-6, the J gene TRBJ2-7; possible D gene TRBD1, 5 bases. Trimming took 4 bases from V and 7 from J, leaving 18 bases between them. Per germline, CDR1 SGHDT and CDR2 YYEEEE. The CDR3 totals 14 residues. The CDR3 nucleotides are TGTGCCAGCAGCACCAGACAGATATCGTGGGAGCAGTACTTC. It codes for CASSTRQISWEQYF.

This chain uses TRBV19 with TRBJ1-1; weak D call: TRBD1 (6 bases). The CDR3 has 13 amino acids. CDR1 LNHDA and CDR2 SQIVND come from the germline V gene (reference sequence). Trimming took off 6 bases at V and 5 bases at J, with 13 bases between the two ends. In nucleotides, the CDR3 is TGTGCCAGTAGAGCACAGGGTCAAACTGAAGCTTTCTTT. Amino acids: CASRAQGQTEAFF.

This clone was seen just once. The CDR3 protein is CASSPQAIYGYTF. Here the CDR3 DNA reads TGTGCCAGCAGTCCACAGGCGATCTATGGCTACACCTTC. This chain uses TRBV12-3 or TRBV12-4 with TRBJ1-2, with a weak D call TRBD1 (5 bases). The germline V and J ends were trimmed by 5 bases and 4 bases, with 11 bases remaining between them. CDR3 length: 13 amino acids.

The V gene is TRBV28, the J gene TRBJ2-7; D remains ambiguous. Trimming left V 3 bases short and J 3 bases short, with 9 bases between. Germline values: CDR1 MDHEN, CDR2 SYDVKM. There are 13 residues in the CDR3. CDR3 in amino acids: CASSLRTLYEQYF. CDR3 bases: TGTGCCAGCAGTTTGAGGACCCTCTACGAGCAGTACTTC.

The V and J genes are TRBV12-3 or TRBV12-4 and TRBJ1-5; weak D call: TRBD1 (5 bases). V lost 6 bases and J lost 7, with 10 bases in between. This CDR3 spans 12 amino acids. The DNA for the CDR3 is TGTGCCAGCAGAGGGGCGCGGCAGCCCCAGCATTTT. It yields the protein CASRGARQPQHF.

The V call is TRBV4-2, the J call TRBJ1-2; maybe TRBD1 (5 bases). The germline CDR1 and CDR2 sequences are LGHNA and YNFKEQ. V was clipped by 0 bases and J by 5 bases, with 13 bases between them. CDR3 length: 15 residues. CDR3 DNA: TGTGCCAGCAGCCAAGATCCCAGGGATCGATATGGCTACACCTTC. This codes for CASSQDPRDRYGYTF.

The rearrangement uses TRBV7-9 and TRBJ1-1; the D gene is possibly TRBD1 (6 bases). Germline V gene sequence: CDR1 SEHNR, CDR2 FQNEAQ (reference sequence). Trimming removed 5 bases from V and 7 bases from J, with 8 bases in between. The CDR3 is made up of 11 amino acids. This CDR3 reads CASSRTDEAFF. As DNA, the CDR3 is TGTGCCAGCAGCCGGACAGATGAAGCTTTCTTT.

The table lists this clone with a count of one. The chain is built from TRBV23-1 and TRBJ1-3; a possible D gene is TRBD1 (5 bases). TRBV23-1 is identified as an open reading frame with a role that is uncertain. The length of the CDR3 is 18 residues. Trimming took 0 bases from V and 4 from J, leaving 19 bases between them. The CDR3 spells CASSQSNYPAQGGNTIYF. CDR3 nucleotide sequence: TGCGCCAGCAGTCAATCCAATTATCCCGCTCAGGGAGGAAACACCATATATTTT.

This chain links TRBV19 with TRBJ2-5; D remains unclear. This CDR3 has 12 amino acids. The germline V and J ends were trimmed by 4 bases and 1 base, with 4 bases remaining between them. Germline CDR1 reads LNHDA; CDR2 reads SQIVND (reference sequence). DNA of the CDR3: TGTGCCAGTAGTAAAACCCAAGAGACCCAGTACTTC. This translates into CASSKTQETQYF.

V and J are TRBV19 and TRBJ1-3; no clear D. The CDR3 is made up of 16 amino acids. Deletions cut 3 bases from V and 1 base from J, with 13 bases between. The germline V gene encodes CDR1 LNHDA and CDR2 SQIVND (reference sequence). DNA of the CDR3: TGTGCCAGTAGTATTCCAGCATATGGATCTGGAAACACCATATATTTT. It translates to CASSIPAYGSGNTIYF.

The rearrangement uses TRBV2 and TRBJ1-1, with TRBD1 identical over 8 bases. The trim removed 6 bases at V and 6 bases at J, leaving 6 bases unmatched. This CDR3 is 13 amino acids long. The germline V gene encodes CDR1 SNHLY and CDR2 FYNNEI. CDR3 coding DNA: TGTGCCAGCAGCGGACAGGGTGGCGCTGAAGCTTTCTTT. Translation gives CASSGQGGAEAFF.

The gene calls are TRBV5-1 and TRBJ1-2; D gene ambiguous. The CDR3 spans 14 residues. Germline-derived CDR1 and CDR2 are SGHRS and YFSETQ. The germline V and J ends were trimmed by 0 bases and 6 bases, with 12 bases remaining between them. The CDR3 is CASSLAPGSDGYTF. Written as DNA, the CDR3 is TGCGCCAGCAGCTTGGCTCCGGGGTCGGATGGCTACACCTTC.

The chain combines TRBV11-2 with TRBJ2-1; D remains ambiguous. This CDR3 region has 15 residues. V was clipped by 1 base and J by 9 bases, with 16 bases between them. Germline CDR1 SGHAT, CDR2 FQNNGV. The CDR3 nucleotides read TGTGCCAGCAGCTTAGGTCGGCCCACTACCGCTGAGCAGTTCTTC. Its protein product is CASSLGRPTTAEQFF. Drawing the rest from reference TRBV11-2 and TRBJ2-1, the complete variable domain is EAGVAQSPRYKIIEKRQSVAFWCNPISGHATLYWYQQILGQGPKLLIQFQNNGVVDDSQLPKDRFSAERLKGVDSTLKIQPAKLEDSAVYLCASSLGRPTTAEQFFGPGTRLTVL.

This chain links TRBV6-5 with TRBJ2-7; D gene unclear. The germline V and J ends were trimmed by 2 bases and 2 bases, with 10 bases remaining between them. CDR3 length equals 14 residues. Germline-derived CDR1 and CDR2 are MNHEY and SVGAGI. CDR3 sequence reads: CASSYPTSPYEQYF. As DNA, the CDR3 is TGTGCCAGCAGTTACCCAACCTCTCCCTACGAGCAGTACTTC.